A selection of T cell receptor beta chains follows, all from one sample in a study of blood T cell repertoires in COVID-19. Clones were sequenced by immunoSEQ multiplex PCR, and TCRdb holds only the in-frame ones, with some missing. Of around 390,000 clones in the sample, approximately 87% were seen once. Sequenced input: PBMCs or T cells enriched from blood (not recorded which). These TCRs come from a woman aged 45-59 years who had recovered from COVID-19. Each CDR3 is given with its conserved first and last residue. Fields, in order: D gene, V gene, J gene, clone size, CDR3 protein, CDR3 DNA. D genes are given only for firm matches. Rows may omit the clone size; those that give it use once, few, many or a size class.

TRBD1,TRBV10-3,TRBJ2-7,-,CAISTGDGVQYF,TGTGCCATCAGCACAGGGGATGGGGTGCAGTACTTC
-,TRBV7-9,TRBJ1-2,-,CASSPEGIVGGYTF,TGTGCCAGCAGCCCGGAGGGGATTGTTGGCGGCTACACCTTC
-,TRBV14,TRBJ2-3,once,CASSHHPGDTQYF,TGTGCCAGCAGCCATCACCCGGGGGATACGCAGTATTTT
-,TRBV14,TRBJ1-6,-,CASSQARSPLHF,TGTGCCAGCAGCCAAGCTAGGTCACCCCTCCACTTT
TRBD1,TRBV19,TRBJ1-4,few,CASSIRQGKEKLFF,TGTGCCAGTAGTATTAGACAGGGCAAGGAAAAACTGTTTTTT
TRBD2,TRBV19,TRBJ2-5,-,CASSPASGTSGGNPAQPQETQYF,TGTGCCAGTAGTCCCGCCTCCGGGACTAGCGGGGGCAACCCAGCCCAACCCCAAGAGACCCAGTACTTC
-,TRBV5-1,TRBJ2-1,once,CASSLRPRDTSSYNEQFF,TGCGCCAGCAGCTTGCGGCCCAGAGACACCAGCTCCTACAATGAGCAGTTCTTC
TRBD1,TRBV4-1,TRBJ2-7,-,CASSPARGDRGLEQYF,TGCGCCAGCAGCCCTGCTCGTGGGGACAGAGGTCTCGAGCAGTACTTC
-,TRBV6-5,TRBJ2-7,-,CASATTEKQYF,TGTGCCAGCGCTACCACCGAGAAGCAGTACTTC
TRBD1,TRBV25-1,TRBJ1-1,-,CASRKTTGALNTEAFF,TGTGCCAGCAGGAAAACGACAGGGGCTCTGAACACTGAAGCTTTCTTT
TRBD1,TRBV3-1/TRBV3-2,TRBJ1-6,-,CASSQEGTGGNSPLHF,TGTGCCAGCAGCCAAGAGGGGACAGGGGGGAATTCACCCCTCCACTTT
TRBD1,TRBV4-2,TRBJ1-1,-,CASSQDGGGRAFF,TGTGCCAGCAGCCAAGATGGAGGGGGCAGGGCTTTCTTT
-,TRBV6-4,TRBJ1-4,-,CAISSGSREKLFF,TGTGCCATTTCCTCTGGGAGTCGGGAAAAACTGTTTTTT
TRBD1,TRBV6-5,TRBJ1-1,-,CASRATGRNTEAFF,TGTGCCAGCAGGGCGACAGGGCGGAACACTGAAGCTTTCTTT
-,TRBV4-3,TRBJ1-5,-,CASSQDRGWGNQPQHF,TGCGCCAGCAGCCAAGATCGGGGTTGGGGCAATCAGCCCCAGCATTTT
-,TRBV2,TRBJ2-6,once,CASSAGTLSSGANVLTF,TGTGCCAGCAGCGCCGGGACATTATCCTCTGGGGCCAACGTCCTGACTTTC
TRBD1,TRBV5-6,TRBJ1-1,few,CASSRRTGVGEAFF,TGTGCCAGCAGCCGCCGGACAGGGGTGGGTGAAGCTTTCTTT
-,TRBV11-2,TRBJ1-6,few,CASSLGHNSPLHF,TGTGCCAGCAGCTTAGGGCATAATTCACCCCTCCACTTT
-,TRBV29-1,TRBJ2-1,-,CSVDFSGGAYNEQFF,TGCAGCGTTGATTTTTCTGGCGGGGCATACAATGAGCAGTTCTTC
TRBD2,TRBV19,TRBJ2-1,-,CASSSGTSGGAYNEQFF,TGTGCCAGTAGTTCAGGGACTAGCGGGGGGGCATACAATGAGCAGTTCTTC
-,TRBV7-8,TRBJ1-4,-,CASSLGTGINEKLFF,TGTGCCAGCAGCCTAGGGACGGGGATTAATGAAAAACTGTTTTTT
-,TRBV30,TRBJ1-1,-,CAWTSRLEGNTEAFF,TGTGCCTGGACTTCCCGGTTAGAGGGGAACACTGAAGCTTTCTTT
-,TRBV6-5,TRBJ1-2,-,CASSREGYGYTF,TGTGCCAGCAGTAGGGAGGGGTATGGCTACACCTTC
-,TRBV27,TRBJ2-1,once,CASSLTDPLYNEQFF,TGTGCCAGCAGTTTAACAGATCCCCTCTACAATGAGCAGTTCTTC
TRBD2,TRBV5-5,TRBJ2-3,-,CASSYPPLLGTITDTQYF,TGTGCCAGCAGCTACCCGCCCCTTCTAGGGACTATCACAGATACGCAGTATTTT
TRBD2,TRBV3-1/TRBV3-2,TRBJ2-5,large,CASSQDSSGGPQETQYF,TGTGCCAGCAGCCAAGATTCCAGCGGGGGCCCTCAAGAGACCCAGTACTTC
-,TRBV5-4,TRBJ1-4,-,CASSLESGDEKLFF,TGTGCCAGCAGCTTGGAGTCAGGGGATGAAAAACTGTTTTTT
TRBD1,TRBV19,TRBJ1-5,-,CASSIGDRAWGSNQPQHF,TGTGCCAGTAGTATAGGGGACAGGGCTTGGGGGAGCAATCAGCCCCAGCATTTT
-,TRBV18,TRBJ1-5,-,CASSPEEGQPQHF,TGTGCCAGCTCACCGGAGGAAGGTCAGCCCCAGCATTTT
TRBD2,TRBV9,TRBJ2-5,-,CASSVDGGGVQETQYF,TGTGCCAGCAGCGTAGACGGCGGGGGGGTACAAGAGACCCAGTACTTC
-,TRBV6-2/TRBV6-3,TRBJ2-3,-,CASSNLGAITDTQYF,TGTGCCAGCAGTAACCTCGGAGCGATCACAGATACGCAGTATTTT
TRBD1,TRBV9,TRBJ2-3,-,CASSLRDSRADTQYF,TGTGCCAGCAGCCTCCGGGACAGTCGAGCAGATACGCAGTATTTT
TRBD1,TRBV4-2,TRBJ1-4,-,CASRRQGSEKLFF,TGTGCCAGCAGGAGACAGGGTAGCGAAAAACTGTTTTTT
-,TRBV25-1,TRBJ1-6,-,CASSTGYNSPLHF,TGTGCCAGCAGTACAGGGTATAATTCACCCCTCCACTTT
-,TRBV12-3/TRBV12-4,TRBJ1-5,-,CASSGTGNQPQHF,TGTGCCAGCAGTGGTACAGGGAATCAGCCCCAGCATTTT
-,TRBV27,TRBJ1-4,few,CASTGSPNEKLFF,TGTGCCAGCACAGGTTCACCTAATGAAAAACTGTTTTTT
-,TRBV6-6,TRBJ1-4,few,CASSLASRVGLHPGHEKLFF,TGTGCCAGCAGCCTCGCTAGCCGGGTGGGACTCCACCCTGGGCATGAAAAACTGTTTTTT
-,TRBV19,TRBJ1-2,-,CASSPLGGDYYGYTF,TGTGCCAGTAGTCCCCTGGGGGGAGACTACTATGGCTACACCTTC
TRBD2,TRBV18,TRBJ2-1,-,CASSPPGLASNEQFF,TGTGCCAGCTCACCACCGGGACTAGCGAGTAATGAGCAGTTCTTC
-,TRBV29-1,TRBJ1-1,-,CSVVLRLRAEAFF,TGCAGCGTTGTCCTACGCTTGAGGGCTGAAGCTTTCTTT
-,TRBV11-2,TRBJ2-7,-,CASSLVSQRTYEQYF,TGTGCCAGCAGCTTAGTCTCACAGAGAACCTACGAGCAGTACTTC
-,TRBV28,TRBJ1-1,-,CASSFPGNTEAFF,TGTGCCAGCAGTTTTCCAGGGAACACTGAAGCTTTCTTT
-,TRBV5-6,TRBJ1-1,-,CASSLDVLGGPEAFF,TGTGCCAGCAGCTTGGATGTCCTAGGGGGACCTGAAGCTTTCTTT
-,TRBV7-2,TRBJ1-2,-,CASSLDLVGYTF,TGTGCCAGCAGCCTTGACCTAGTTGGCTACACCTTC
-,TRBV2,TRBJ1-4,once,CASSPLGAPNEKLFF,TGTGCCAGCAGCCCACTGGGGGCCCCTAATGAAAAACTGTTTTTT
TRBD2,TRBV3-1/TRBV3-2,TRBJ2-3,-,CASSQVPAGLGDTQYF,TGTGCCAGCAGCCAAGTTCCAGCGGGGCTTGGCGATACGCAGTATTTT
TRBD1,TRBV6-5,TRBJ1-5,-,CASTPGGNQPQHF,TGTGCCAGCACCCCAGGGGGAAATCAGCCCCAGCATTTT
-,TRBV29-1,TRBJ2-5,-,CSVPSPVKRRGTQYF,TGCAGCGTCCCCTCGCCGGTAAAACGAAGAGGGACCCAGTACTTC
-,TRBV6-5,TRBJ1-3,-,CASSSGWNTIYF,TGTGCCAGCAGCTCGGGGTGGAACACCATATATTTT
TRBD1,TRBV19,TRBJ1-4,-,CASTQGASNEKLFF,TGTGCCAGTACACAGGGGGCCTCTAATGAAAAACTGTTTTTT
TRBD1,TRBV7-2,TRBJ2-3,-,CASSFGQGADTQYF,TGTGCCAGCAGCTTCGGACAGGGGGCAGATACGCAGTATTTT
-,TRBV28,TRBJ1-2,-,CASTEGSRGTHGYTF,TGTGCCAGCACCGAAGGCAGCCGGGGGACTCATGGCTACACCTTC
-,TRBV12-5,TRBJ2-7,-,CASGLEQGNEQYF,TGTGCTAGTGGTTTGGAACAGGGAAACGAGCAGTACTTC
-,TRBV7-2,TRBJ1-2,-,CASSSYRRESEPYTF,TGTGCCAGCAGCTCGTACAGGCGTGAATCCGAGCCCTACACCTTC
-,TRBV7-9,TRBJ2-7,-,CASSVTVGVSSYEQYF,TGTGCCAGCAGCGTCACAGTAGGTGTTTCGTCCTACGAGCAGTACTTC
TRBD1,TRBV7-9,TRBJ1-1,-,CASSRGTGMNTEAFF,TGTGCCAGCAGCCGCGGGACAGGGATGAACACTGAAGCTTTCTTT
-,TRBV19,TRBJ1-2,-,CASRYGGTYGYTF,TGTGCCAGTAGGTACGGGGGGACGTATGGCTACACCTTC
TRBD1,TRBV3-1/TRBV3-2,TRBJ1-1,-,CASSQASGGTEAFF,TGTGCCAGCAGCCAGGCATCAGGGGGCACTGAAGCTTTCTTT
-,TRBV5-1,TRBJ2-1,-,CASSFTGYNEQFF,TGCGCCAGCAGCTTCACGGGCTACAATGAGCAGTTCTTC
-,TRBV19,TRBJ2-1,-,CASRYGEMYNEQFF,TGTGCCAGTCGATATGGGGAGATGTACAATGAGCAGTTCTTC